This T cell receptor beta chain comes out of a study of blood T cells in healthy people across ages (dated by TCRdb to between 2014 and 2016). Broadly, across the study: In model experiments, template switching captured roughly one uniquely barcoded TCR beta cDNA molecule for every two T cells. Using the same blood draw, the study looked at two additional independent replicas of 1 million unique cDNA reads for two donors, one aged 18 to 30 and the other aged 80 or older. To avoid experimental bias, donors of different ages were randomly spread across the sequencing lanes. To track age-related changes in TCR beta repertoire diversity, the study relied on deep sequencing normalized with unique cDNA molecular identifiers. The donors were split into four age groups: young (average about 15 years), middle-aged (roughly 40), aged (approximately 60) and long-lived (roughly 80). The paper's findings and limits, for the study overall: As age increased, observed TCR beta diversity per million T cells dropped in a roughly linear way, and a significant reduction was already evident by age roughly 36. Because the CMV infection status of the donors was unknown, age-related changes in expanded clonotypes may potentially have been confounded. Estimates of total diversity based on one million sequenced T cells were regarded as lower bounds and as underestimates. Bulk unsorted PBMC profiling prevented conclusive comparison of naive and antigen-experienced compartments. A strong correlation was found between observed TCR beta diversity and the percentage of naive T cells measured by flow cytometry. Compared with the aged group, the long-lived group had more naive CD4+ T cells, fewer expanded clones and increased TCR diversity, suggesting age selection.

V loses 6 bases, J loses 2 bases, and the germline ends lie 14 bases apart. Via the germline V gene (reference sequence), CDR1 is DFQATT and CDR2 SNEGSKA. Including cysteine and phenylalanine, the CDR3 has 13 amino acids. Kept here is only the CDR3 DNA, which spans 39 bases and is read in frame from base 1. The roughly 42 donors, aged 6 to 90 years, were systemically healthy Caucasian individuals from Russia. Each donor gave ten milliliters of peripheral blood, drawn into EDTA-treated Vacutainer tubes. Ficoll-Paque density-gradient centrifugation was used to isolate PBMCs, with at least 6.5 million obtained per sample. Total RNA was extracted from PBMCs with Trizol reagent, with at least 5 micrograms obtained per sample. Naive CD45RAhigh/CD27high T cell percentages were measured by flow cytometry on a PBMC aliquot from every donor. Libraries came from 5' RACE. The reads were generated on an Illumina HiSeq 2500. A second PCR of roughly 6 to 11 cycles was run with a J-beta primer mix and a sample-barcoded 5' primer. A unique molecular identifier was introduced onto each TCR beta cDNA molecule by a template-switch 5' adaptor carrying 12 random nucleotides. Each sample yielded at least 2.5 million CDR3-containing paired-end reads. All of the RNA was converted into first-strand cDNA using the Mint cDNA synthesis kit, with a TRBC-specific oligonucleotide serving as the primer. Following uracil-DNA glycosylase treatment, a first 18-cycle PCR with universal primers M1SS and BC2_uni_R was performed on all cDNA. In the original analysis: For normalization, 1 million high-quality reads, each with a distinct molecular identifier, were randomly selected from each sample. Instead of being binned into consensus sequences, reads with shared molecular identifiers were discarded. CDR3 identification, clonotype clustering and error correction used MiTCR with a Q25 quality threshold and the strictest error-elimination algorithm. Lower-bound total TCR beta diversity was estimated with a nonparametric unseen species model using Euler transformation. TCRdb applied fastp at Q25 and MiXCR to the public reads, then kept only in-frame beta chains. Each entry is one CDR3 protein sequence, shown with its most common DNA and genes. The authors' filters were not applied to this entry. The sample records about 970,000 distinct CDR3 sequences, roughly 51% of which are singletons. Of the sample, over 20% falls within the top ten clones.

This clonotype has only a few counts. Its antigen specificity is not known. No quality values exist for individual bases; no much larger clone is one base distant. Sequenced sample: blood. This sequence uses TRBV20-1 and TRBJ2-7; tentative D gene TRBD1, with 5 bases matching. The sequence was collected from a woman aged 60-70 years in good health. This receptor carries the CDR3 CSALGRITYEQYF. The DNA is as follows: TGCAGTGCCCTGGGGCGGATTACCTACGAGCAGTACTTC.